This entry lists 7 T cell receptor beta chains sequenced from one sample in a study of blood T cell repertoires in COVID-19. Measured with immunoSEQ multiplex PCR; TCRdb has only the in-frame clones, and not every one. The sample carries about 300,000 clones, around 85% recorded once. The sequenced sample consisted of PBMCs or T cells enriched from blood (not recorded which). The source is a man aged 30-40 years who had recovered from COVID-19.

This clone occurred once. The J gene is TRBJ1-6, the V gene TRBV18; 7 bases map to TRBD1. The germline CDR1 and CDR2 sequences are KGHSH and LQKENI. Trimming at V came to 2 bases and at J to 0 bases, leaving 4 bases not matched to a gene. CDR3 length: 17 amino acids. The CDR3 DNA reads as TGTGCCAGCTCACCAGGTTACAGGGGCTCCTATAATTCACCCCTCCACTTT. Its protein product is CASSPGYRGSYNSPLHF.

V is TRBV30 and J is TRBJ1-3; D is undetermined. Germline V gives CDR1 GTSNPN, CDR2 SVGIG (reference sequence). Deletions cut 0 bases from V and 0 bases from J, with 9 bases between. The CDR3 loop spans 15 amino acids. Here the CDR3 reads CAWSVAASSGNTIYF. As DNA, the CDR3 is TGTGCCTGGAGTGTAGCTGCAAGCTCTGGAAACACCATATATTTT.

The V gene is TRBV19, the J gene TRBJ2-3; D is uncertain. V was shortened by 4 bases and J by 0 bases, with 14 bases between the two germline ends. There are 16 residues in the CDR3. Per germline, CDR1 LNHDA and CDR2 SQIVND (reference sequence). CDR3 sequence reads: CASSKMTRHSTDTQYF. As DNA, the CDR3 is TGTGCCAGTAGTAAAATGACACGCCATAGCACAGATACGCAGTATTTT.

The chain couples TRBV19 to TRBJ1-3; D gene unclear. This CDR3 has 15 residues. Germline CDR1 is LNHDA and CDR2 is SQIVND (reference sequence). V gave up 0 bases and J gave up 4 bases, with 10 bases separating them. In nucleotides, the CDR3 is TGTGCCAGTAGTATAGACGCGGGAATAGGAAACACCATATATTTT. Encoded protein: CASSIDAGIGNTIYF.

The chain is built from TRBV3-1 (or the pseudogene TRBV3-2) and TRBJ1-6, with D uncertain. Trimming removed 0 bases from V and 7 bases from J, with 10 bases in between. CDR1 is LGHDT and CDR2 is YNNKEL in the germline V gene (reference sequence). The CDR3 loop spans 15 amino acids. The CDR3 nucleotides read TGTGCCAGCAGCCAAGAAGAGTGGAGAAATTCACCCCTCCACTTT. The encoded protein is CASSQEEWRNSPLHF.

This chain uses TRBV11-2 with TRBJ2-5, with 13 positions matching TRBD2. Losses at the gene ends were 0 bases for V and 14 bases for J; bases not matched to a gene: 6. CDR1 is SGHAT, CDR2 FQNNGV, per germline. The CDR3 spans 14 residues. Here the CDR3 reads CASSLEGLAGRPYF. The CDR3 region has the DNA TGTGCCAGCAGCTTAGAGGGACTAGCGGGGCGACCCTACTTC.

The J gene is TRBJ2-3, the V gene TRBV3-1 (or the pseudogene TRBV3-2); D might be TRBD1 (5 bases). The CDR3 is 17 residues long. In germline, CDR1 is LGHDT, CDR2 YNNKEL (reference sequence). The V end lost 0 bases, the J end lost 4 bases, and 17 bases lay between the germline ends. CDR3 sequence reads: CASSQDGAAVIPDTQYF. DNA for the CDR3: TGTGCCAGCAGCCAAGATGGGGCGGCGGTTATCCCAGATACGCAGTATTTT.